What follows are 10 T cell receptor beta chains derived from one specimen sequenced in a study of blood T cell repertoires in COVID-19. Generated by immunoSEQ multiplex PCR, the TCRdb table keeps only in-frame clones and is missing some. Among 380,000 or so clones listed, 80% to 90% were seen once. The specimen sequenced was peripheral blood. The receptor source for this set is a man aged 35 to 55 with acute or convalescent COVID-19.

The V call is TRBV28, the J call TRBJ1-2; TRBD1 matches 12 bases. The germline V gene encodes CDR1 MDHEN and CDR2 SYDVKM. The CDR3 is 16 residues long. The J segment lost 5 bases and the V segment lost 2 bases, leaving 6 bases of the junction unmatched. The CDR3 spells CASSLGTGGGFYGYTF. As DNA, the CDR3 is TGTGCCAGCAGTTTAGGGACAGGGGGCGGATTTTATGGCTACACCTTC.

The V and J genes are TRBV9 and TRBJ2-2; TRBD2 agrees at 10 bases. Germline loops: CDR1 SGDLS, CDR2 YYNGEE. The CDR3 loop spans 16 amino acids. The V segment lost 3 bases and the J segment 4 bases; nucleotides outside the gene matches: 6. The CDR3 loop is CASSEYGTSATGELFF. In nucleotides, the CDR3 is TGTGCCAGCAGCGAATACGGGACTAGCGCCACCGGGGAGCTGTTTTTT.

This sequence joins TRBV27 and TRBJ1-2, with TRBD1 matching over 8 bases. This CDR3 is built from 13 residues. Germline CDR1 is MNHEY and CDR2 is SMNVEV (reference sequence). J was trimmed by 9 bases and V by 3 bases; bases with no gene match: 6. The CDR3 region is CASSLDRDQSYTF. DNA for the CDR3: TGTGCCAGCAGTTTGGACAGGGATCAGAGCTACACCTTC.

This clone is a singleton in its sample. This chain connects TRBV7-2 to TRBJ2-5, with a tentative D call TRBD2 (6 bases). The CDR3 sequence is 16 residues long. Germline values: CDR1 SGHTA, CDR2 FQGNSA. V gave up 3 bases and J gave up 5 bases, with 19 bases separating them. The CDR3 reads CASSFGAGIGGETQYF. CDR3 in DNA: TGTGCCAGCAGCTTTGGGGCGGGGATAGGAGGGGAGACCCAGTACTTC.

This clone came up many times. The chain joins TRBV5-6 to TRBJ1-2; D may be TRBD1 (5 bases). Germline CDR1 SGHDT, CDR2 YYEEEE. The CDR3 is made up of 11 amino acids. Trimming cost V 3 bases and J 8 bases, with 8 bases left between them. CDR3 sequence reads: CASSSEGGYTF. The CDR3 DNA reads TGTGCCAGCAGCTCGGAGGGGGGCTACACCTTC.

The chain recombines TRBV3-1 (or the pseudogene TRBV3-2) with TRBJ1-2, with a tentative D call TRBD1 (5 bases). The germline V and J ends were trimmed by 0 bases and 4 bases, with 15 bases remaining between them. The CDR3 is 16 residues long. In germline, CDR1 is LGHDT, CDR2 YNNKEL (reference sequence). The CDR3 reads CASSQEGSGQIYGYTF. CDR3 DNA sequence: TGTGCCAGCAGCCAAGAGGGGTCAGGGCAGATCTATGGCTACACCTTC.

The chain joins TRBV11-3 to TRBJ2-3; 11 bases fit TRBD2. This CDR3 spans 16 amino acids. Germline CDR1 is SGHNT and CDR2 is YENEEA. V lost 3 bases and J lost 2; bases outside the gene matches: 4. The CDR3 reads CASSFLAGGVTDTQYF. CDR3 coding DNA: TGTGCCAGCAGCTTCCTAGCGGGGGGCGTCACAGATACGCAGTATTTT.

This clone was detected once. The sample has other DNA sequences that encode this CDR3 too. The chain couples TRBV13 to TRBJ1-1; D is perhaps TRBD1 (6 bases). CDR3 length: 14 residues. V was trimmed by 6 bases and J by 5 bases, leaving 16 bases between them. CDR1 and CDR2 from the germline V gene are PRHDT and FYEKMQ (reference sequence). CDR3 residues: CASSYQGRGTEAFF. The CDR3 coding sequence is TGTGCCAGCAGTTATCAGGGGCGTGGGACTGAAGCTTTCTTT.

The rearrangement joins TRBV4-1 to TRBJ2-7; D is unclear. V lost 0 bases, J lost 10 bases, and 19 bases lay in between. The germline gives CDR1 MGHRA, CDR2 YSYEKL. This CDR3 is 15 amino acids long. This CDR3 is CASSQENILYLTQYF. The CDR3 DNA reads TGCGCCAGCAGCCAAGAAAACATACTCTACTTGACTCAGTACTTC.

Worth noting for this clone: An end of the junction differs from the germline gene, which may be a read error. The CDR3 is CASSDSYSNQPQHF. CDR3 in DNA: TGTGCCAGCAGTGACTCCTATAGCAATCAGCCCCAGCATTTT. The chain is built from TRBV6-5 and TRBJ1-5; D is undetermined. Per germline, CDR1 MNHEY and CDR2 SVGAGI. The CDR3 has 14 amino acids.